The 24 T cell receptor beta chains in this list originate from one sample, sequenced in a study of CD8+CD57+ T cells in acquired aplastic anemia. Before being chosen for sequencing, patients had shown CD8+CD57+ cell expansion by flow cytometry. Genomic DNA was employed as the template in profiling TCR beta VDJ and CDR3. TCRdb re-called the reads through MiXCR, storing one row per CDR3 protein. The table includes about 160,000 distinct CDR3 sequences, about two thirds detected once. Sequencing was carried out using sorted CD4+, CD8+, or CD8+CD57+ T cells (not recorded which) from PBMCs. The source is a human donor with aplastic anemia.

The chain links TRBV10-3 to TRBJ1-4, with TRBD1 matching 7 bases. The CDR3 length is 14 residues. Germline V CDR1 and CDR2: ENHRY, SYGVKD. The junction had 3 bases not matched to a gene; V was cut back by 6 bases and J by 2 bases. CDR3 bases: TGTGCCATCAGAAGGGGGCCGACTAATGAAAAACTGTTTTTT. This translates into CAIRRGPTNEKLFF.

The DNA of the CDR3 is TGTGCCATCAGGCGACAGGGGGGAACAGATACGCAGTATTTT. Protein: CAIRRQGGTDTQYF. The chain carries TRBV10-3 and TRBJ2-3; 9 bases fit TRBD1. This CDR3 is 14 amino acids long. Trimming took 6 bases from V and 3 from J; bases not matched to a gene: 4. Germline V gives CDR1 ENHRY, CDR2 SYGVKD.

Written as DNA, the CDR3 is TGCAGTGCTCGCCGAAACACTGAAGCTTTCTTT. It yields the protein CSARRNTEAFF. The chain couples TRBV20-1 to TRBJ1-1; D is unclear. The CDR3 runs 11 residues. The V gene's germline CDR1 is DFQATT and CDR2 SNEGSKA (reference sequence). The V and J ends lost 5 bases and 2 bases respectively, with 6 bases between them.

This clonotype came up many times. The chain uses TRBV6-1 and TRBJ2-1, with 9 bases fitting TRBD2. V trimming: 7 bases; J trimming: 10 bases; junction bases outside the gene matches: 8. Germline CDR1 is MNHNS and CDR2 is SASEGT. The CDR3 is made up of 13 amino acids. The CDR3 loop reads CASTQREASEQFF. The CDR3, as DNA: TGTGCCAGCACCCAGCGGGAGGCCAGCGAGCAGTTCTTC.

This clonotype has ten or more counts. V usage is TRBV30 and J usage is TRBJ1-6; 8 bases agree with TRBD1. Trimming at V came to 0 bases and at J to 10 bases, leaving 8 bases not matched to a gene. This CDR3 is 15 amino acids long. The germline V gene encodes CDR1 GTSNPN and CDR2 SVGIG (reference sequence). CDR3 nucleotide sequence: TGTGCCTGGAGTGTACCGGACAGGGCAACATCACCCCTCCACTTT. It yields the protein CAWSVPDRATSPLHF.

For this clonotype: The junction and the germline gene differ at one end; a read error may be behind it. The CDR3 DNA is TGTGCCAGCGGTACCCAGACGAACACCGAAGCTTTCTTT. As protein: CASGTQTNTEAFF. The chain recombines TRBV2 with TRBJ1-1; D call uncertain. CDR1 is SNHLY, CDR2 FYNNEI, per germline. The CDR3 totals 13 residues.

The chain combines TRBV2 with TRBJ2-1, with 8 bases matching TRBD2. This CDR3 spans 14 amino acids. Germline values: CDR1 SNHLY, CDR2 FYNNEI. V lost 8 bases to trimming and J lost 5 bases; unmatched junction nucleotides: 8. The CDR3 DNA reads as TGTGCCAGCGGAGCGGGAGAACGGAACAATGAGCAGTTCTTC. It yields the protein CASGAGERNNEQFF.

This chain links TRBV9 with TRBJ2-5; D gene ambiguous. V dropped 4 bases and J dropped 3 bases, with 10 bases sitting between them. CDR3 length: 13 amino acids. Germline loops: CDR1 SGDLS, CDR2 YYNGEE. CDR3 bases: TGTGCCAGCAGCTTAAACGGAAAAGAGACCCAGTACTTC. It specifies CASSLNGKETQYF.

V and J are TRBV2 and TRBJ2-5; 12 bases are shared with TRBD2. The CDR3 has 14 amino acids. The germline V gene has CDR1 SNHLY and CDR2 FYNNEI. V shed 6 bases, J shed 4 bases, and the junction held 3 bases outside the gene matches. CDR3 nucleotides: TGTGCCAGCAGACAGGGACTAGCGGGAGAGACCCAGTACTTC. Amino acid sequence: CASRQGLAGETQYF. The variable domain in full, with the rest retrieved from reference TRBV2 and TRBJ2-5, is EPEVTQTPSHQVTQMGQEVILRCVPISNHLYFYWYRQILGQKVEFLVSFYNNEISEKSEIFDDQFSVERPDGSNFTLKIRSTKLEDSAMYFCASRQGLAGETQYFGPGTRLLVL.

The chain recombines TRBV9 with TRBJ2-7; D unresolved. Trimming removed 7 bases at V and 5 bases at J, with 16 bases between. The CDR3 runs to 13 residues. Germline V gene lookup returns CDR1 SGDLS and CDR2 YYNGEE. CDR3 protein: CASSPMQVDEQYF. CDR3 nucleotide sequence: TGTGCCAGCTCACCCATGCAGGTGGACGAGCAGTACTTC.

The chain employs TRBV7-3 and TRBJ2-1, with 12 bases identical to TRBD1. The CDR3 consists of 16 residues. The J segment lost 10 bases and the V segment lost 5 bases, leaving 12 bases of the junction unmatched. Germline V CDR1 and CDR2: SGHTA, FQGTGA. CDR3 protein: CASSTPGGTGGGEQFF. CDR3 coding DNA: TGTGCCAGCAGCACCCCGGGGGGGACAGGGGGCGGGGAGCAGTTCTTC. The variable domain in full, with the rest retrieved from reference TRBV7-3 and TRBJ2-1, is GAGVSQTPSNKVTEKGKYVELRCDPISGHTALYWYRQSLGQGPEFLIYFQGTGAADDSGLPNDRFFAVRPEGSVSTLKIQRTERGDSAVYLCASSTPGGTGGGEQFFGPGTRLTVL.

The chain uses TRBV7-3 and TRBJ1-3, with D uncertain. The V and J ends lost 5 bases and 2 bases respectively, with 7 bases between them. Per the germline V gene, CDR1 is SGHTA and CDR2 is FQGTGA. This CDR3 contains 13 residues. CDR3 region: CASSPVPGNTIYF. CDR3 DNA sequence: TGTGCCAGCAGCCCCGTCCCTGGAAACACCATATATTTT.

This clonotype is a singleton in its sample. The gene calls are TRBV25-1 and TRBJ1-1; no clear D. The CDR3 runs to 15 residues. Germline lookup yields CDR1 MGHDK and CDR2 SYGVNS. The germline V and J ends were trimmed by 0 bases and 1 base, with 9 bases remaining between them. The CDR3 loop reads CASSEYVWRNTEAFF. The DNA of the CDR3 is TGTGCCAGCAGTGAATATGTATGGAGGAACACTGAAGCTTTCTTT.

This clonotype was counted only a few times. The chain uses TRBV14 and TRBJ2-7, with 8 bases that match TRBD1. CDR1 is SGHDN, CDR2 FVKESK, per germline. This CDR3 spans 13 amino acids. Unmatched junction bases numbered 2, after V lost 4 bases and J lost 3 bases. Here the CDR3 DNA reads TGTGCCAGCAGCCGAGGACAGGGCTACGAGCAGTACTTC. Protein: CASSRGQGYEQYF.

CDR3 bases: TGCGCCAGCAGCTCGGACGGAATGAACACTGAAGCTTTCTTT. It translates to CASSSDGMNTEAFF. This rearrangement joins TRBV5-1 to TRBJ1-1; D not resolved. The CDR3 contains 14 residues. Germline assignment: CDR1 SGHRS and CDR2 YFSETQ. Trimming pared 3 bases from V and 0 bases from J, leaving 9 bases between.

The rearrangement links TRBV11-3 to TRBJ2-2; 8 bases agree with TRBD2. After removal of 5 bases from V and 4 bases from J, the junction contained 9 bases not matched to a gene. Germline V lookup: CDR1 SGHNT, CDR2 YENEEA. This CDR3 is built from 16 residues. CDR3: CASSPGGGEPTGELFF. The CDR3 DNA is TGTGCCAGCAGCCCGGGGGGGGGGGAACCCACCGGGGAGCTGTTTTTT.

The table lists this clonotype with a few counts. The V gene is TRBV7-9, the J gene TRBJ1-5; possible D gene TRBD1, 5 bases. CDR1 is SEHNR and CDR2 is FQNEAQ in the germline V gene (reference sequence). There are 17 residues in the CDR3. Trimming left V 1 base short and J 0 bases short, with 13 bases between. The CDR3 protein is CASSLVPSGYSNQPQHF. For the CDR3, the DNA is TGTGCCAGCAGCTTAGTCCCCTCAGGGTATAGCAATCAGCCCCAGCATTTT.

This rearrangement joins TRBV7-2 to TRBJ1-2; TRBD1 might be the D (6 bases). Looked up from germline, CDR1 is SGHTA and CDR2 is FQGNSA. CDR3 length equals 13 residues. Trimming left V 5 bases short and J 6 bases short, with 13 bases between. The CDR3 region is CASSKQGSHGYTF. Here the CDR3 DNA reads TGTGCCAGCAGCAAACAGGGATCCCATGGCTACACCTTC.

This clonotype was counted between two and nine times. This rearrangement joins TRBV6-4 to TRBJ2-3, with 9 bases identical to TRBD2. V was pared by 4 bases and J by 2 bases, with 1 base of the junction left unmatched. Germline V gene data show CDR1 as MRHNA and CDR2 as SNTAGT. The CDR3 totals 14 residues. CDR3 DNA sequence: TGTGCCAGCAGTGGGACTAGCGACACAGATACGCAGTATTTT. As protein: CASSGTSDTDTQYF.

V and J are TRBV19 and TRBJ1-1; 8 bases agree with TRBD1. Germline assignment: CDR1 LNHDA and CDR2 SQIVND (reference sequence). The V and J ends lost 0 bases and 5 bases, in that order; junction bases with no gene match: 5. This CDR3 has 15 residues. The chain's CDR3 is CASSIETTGVTEAFF. CDR3 coding DNA: TGTGCCAGTAGTATAGAAACGACAGGGGTGACTGAAGCTTTCTTT.

The rearrangement joins TRBV20-1 to TRBJ2-7, with TRBD1 matching 7 bases. The CDR3 is 13 residues long. Germline trimming cut 4 bases from V and 1 base from J; bases unmatched to any gene: 4. Per the germline V gene, CDR1 is DFQATT and CDR2 is SNEGSKA (reference sequence). As DNA, the CDR3 is TGCAGTGCTACGCAGGGGGATTCCTACGAGCAGTACTTC. Translated, it gives CSATQGDSYEQYF.

This chain links TRBV7-9 with TRBJ2-3; D is uncertain. This CDR3 spans 13 amino acids. Germline CDR1 is SEHNR and CDR2 is FQNEAQ (reference sequence). Trimming took off 5 bases at V and 3 bases at J, with 9 bases between the two ends. This CDR3 is CASSAQGTDTQYF. CDR3 nucleotide sequence: TGTGCCAGCAGCGCGCAAGGAACAGATACGCAGTATTTT.

The chain is built from TRBV7-8 and TRBJ1-1, with 7 bases matching TRBD1. The CDR3 covers 15 residues. Trimming took 5 bases from V and 0 from J; bases not matched to a gene: 6. CDR1 is SGHVS, CDR2 FQNEAQ, per germline. CDR3 nucleotides: TGTGCCAGCAGCCCGACGACAGGGATGAACACTGAAGCTTTCTTT. This translates into CASSPTTGMNTEAFF. Complete variable domain (other parts from reference TRBV7-8 and TRBJ1-1): GAGVSQSPRYKVAKRGQDVALRCDPISGHVSLFWYQQALGQGPEFLTYFQNEAQLDKSGLPSDRFFAERPEGSVSTLKIQRTQQEDSAVYLCASSPTTGMNTEAFFGQGTRLTVV.

As for this clonotype: At one of its ends the junction is not consistent with the germline gene, which may arise from a read error. V is TRBV12-3 or TRBV12-4 and J is TRBJ2-2; 8 bases are a match to TRBD1. The CDR3 is 17 residues long. The CDR3 region has the DNA TGTGCCAGCAGCTTAGCCGGACAGGGAAGCAACGCCGGGGAGCTGTTTTTT. It specifies CASSLAGQGSNAGELFF.